The 5 T cell receptor beta chains listed next were all sequenced from one sample in a study of CD8 T cells in Susac syndrome (dated by TCRdb to the late 2010s). Library method: the immunoSEQ multiplex PCR assay. RNA was extracted using the RNeasy kit, and roughly 0.5 to 1 ug of the RNA was reverse transcribed with random hexamers. The raw public reads went through TCRdb reprocessing: fastp at Q25, MiXCR clone calling, in-frame beta chains kept. Each entry merges the rows of one CDR3 protein and shows their most common DNA and genes. The sample profile shows 45,000 to 60,000 distinct CDR3 sequences; almost 95% of them were found once. The biggest ten clones account for 0.35% to 0.5% of the sample. The sample consisted of CD8+ T cells from PBMCs. The receptors come from a human donor in good health.

The rearrangement links TRBV4-1 to TRBJ1-1, with D possibly TRBD1 on 5 matching bases. V was trimmed by 1 base and J by 8 bases, leaving 14 bases between them. There are 14 residues in the CDR3. The germline V gene has CDR1 MGHRA and CDR2 YSYEKL. CDR3 nucleotides: TGCGCCAGCAGCCAAGGAAACTTGGGGCCAGAAGCTTTCTTT. It specifies CASSQGNLGPEAFF.

This chain uses TRBV29-1 with TRBJ1-1; D unresolved. The CDR3 runs 14 residues. Germline CDR1 is SQVTM and CDR2 is ANQGSEA. Trimming removed 5 bases from V and 6 bases from J, with 19 bases in between. The CDR3 reads CSVTAVSLGPEAFF. The CDR3 DNA sequence: TGCAGCGTTACGGCAGTATCGCTCGGACCTGAAGCTTTCTTT.

The V call is TRBV10-3, the J call TRBJ2-7, with D possibly being TRBD1 (6 bases). Deletions cut 2 bases from V and 9 bases from J, with 17 bases between. The CDR3 totals 14 residues. Germline values: CDR1 ENHRY, CDR2 SYGVKD. The CDR3 sequence: CAISEPRGFKGQYF. CDR3 DNA: TGTGCCATCAGTGAGCCGAGGGGGTTTAAGGGGCAGTACTTC.

This clonotype was picked up a small number of times. The gene calls are TRBV7-9 and TRBJ2-1; weak D call: TRBD2 (5 bases). The germline gives CDR1 SEHNR, CDR2 FQNEAQ (reference sequence). Trimming pared 5 bases from V and 4 bases from J, leaving 9 bases between. This CDR3 is built from 13 residues. The CDR3 DNA follows: TGTGCCAGCAGCCCGAGGGAGTACAATGAGCAGTTCTTC. Translating it yields CASSPREYNEQFF.

The rearrangement joins TRBV7-8 to TRBJ1-1; no firm D call. Trimming took off 5 bases at V and 5 bases at J, with 15 bases between the two ends. The CDR3 sequence is 14 residues long. Germline CDR1 is SGHVS and CDR2 is FQNEAQ. The CDR3 sequence: CASSHPGIRTEAFF. The CDR3 coding sequence is TGTGCCAGCAGCCATCCCGGGATACGGACTGAAGCTTTCTTT.